This is a list of T cell receptor beta chains from one sample in a study of T-cell reconstitution after alpha-beta-depleted transplantation in children. TCRdb used MiXCR to reprocess the PCR reads, holding one entry per CDR3 protein. In the table there are roughly 490,000 distinct CDR3 sequences, over 10% of which are singletons. Sequencing used PBMCs, mostly from graft donor cells, obtained 180 days after TCRalphabeta/CD19-depleted stem cell transplant. The receptors stem from a female patient aged 2 to 10 who had a stem cell transplant for aplastic anemia, so the T cells may come from the graft donor. Each CDR3 is given with its conserved first and last residue. The D gene is left open where the match is weak. For some rows the clone size is stated as once, few or many, or as a class when expanded; others skip it.

d_gene | j_gene | abundance | v_gene | CDR3aa | CDR3nt
. | TRBJ2-4 | few | TRBV27 | CASSSRGPNIQYF | TGTGCCAGCAGCTCCAGGGGTCCAAACATTCAGTACTTC
. | TRBJ1-2 | . | TRBV14 | CASSQDQHPHYGYTF | TGTGCCAGCAGCCAAGATCAACACCCCCACTATGGCTACACCTTC
TRBD1 | TRBJ2-3 | few | TRBV7-9 | CASSLARGTGSDTQYF | TGTGCCAGCAGCTTAGCGCGTGGGACAGGGTCAGATACGCAGTATTTT
TRBD2 | TRBJ2-7 | many | TRBV10-3 | CAISEMGLAGSYEQYF | TGTGCCATCAGTGAAATGGGACTAGCGGGATCGTACGAGCAGTACTTC
. | TRBJ2-5 | many | TRBV7-3 | CASSPRGNQETQYF | TGTGCCAGCAGCCCACGGGGCAACCAAGAGACCCAGTACTTC
. | TRBJ2-4 | . | TRBV20-1 | CSAQPSPSISKNIQYF | TGCAGTGCTCAACCCTCACCCTCTATTAGCAAAAACATTCAGTACTTC
. | TRBJ1-5 | . | TRBV12-3/TRBV12-4 | CASRAGTTVSNQPQHF | TGTGCCAGCAGGGCCGGGACAACAGTTAGCAATCAGCCCCAGCATTTT
. | TRBJ1-2 | few | TRBV12-3/TRBV12-4 | CASSTPSDRYYGYTF | TGTGCCAGCAGTACACCCTCGGACAGATACTATGGCTACACCTTC
TRBD1 | TRBJ2-3 | . | TRBV18 | CASSHDRGGDTQYF | TGTGCCAGCTCTCACGACAGGGGCGGAGATACGCAGTATTTT
. | TRBJ1-1 | few | TRBV12-5 | CASGFLPKRRNTEAFF | TGTGCTAGTGGTTTCCTCCCGAAAAGGAGGAACACTGAAGCTTTCTTT
. | TRBJ2-2 | . | TRBV4-3 | CASSQVLTNTGELFF | TGCGCCAGCAGCCAAGTCTTGACGAACACCGGGGAGCTGTTTTTT
. | TRBJ2-1 | . | TRBV7-2 | CASSLDRLLNNEQFF | TGTGCCAGCAGCTTAGACAGACTACTGAACAATGAGCAGTTCTTC
. | TRBJ1-1 | . | TRBV19 | CASSIGKTGNTEAFF | TGTGCCAGTAGTATTGGCAAAACAGGGAACACTGAAGCTTTCTTT
TRBD2 | TRBJ2-3 | . | TRBV28 | CASSFRVAGIFTDTQYF | TGTGCCAGCAGTTTTAGGGTAGCGGGGATTTTCACAGATACGCAGTATTTT
. | TRBJ2-1 | . | TRBV7-2 | CASSPGHDPYNEQFF | TGTGCCAGCAGCCCTGGACACGACCCCTACAATGAGCAGTTCTTC
. | TRBJ2-3 | . | TRBV7-9 | CASSRQGKGTDTQYF | TGTGCCAGCAGCCGTCAAGGGAAAGGGACAGATACGCAGTATTTT
TRBD1 | TRBJ2-7 | many | TRBV3-1 | CASSQLSGGSYEQYF | TGTGCCAGCAGCCAATTATCAGGGGGCTCCTACGAGCAGTACTTC
. | TRBJ1-2 | . | TRBV18 | CASSPGAYNYGYTF | TGTGCCAGCTCACCAGGGGCCTATAACTATGGCTACACCTTC
TRBD2 | TRBJ2-1 | few | TRBV7-9 | CASSPVQLAGGEEQFF | TGTGCCAGCAGCCCCGTGCAACTAGCGGGAGGTGAGGAGCAGTTCTTC
TRBD1 | TRBJ2-5 | few | TRBV7-8 | CASSNGDRAKTQYF | TGTGCCAGCAGCAATGGGGACAGGGCAAAGACCCAGTACTTC
TRBD2 | TRBJ2-1 | few | TRBV9 | CASGGLALDEQFF | TGTGCCAGCGGGGGACTAGCGTTGGATGAGCAGTTCTTC
. | TRBJ1-3 | . | TRBV18 | CASSPPAVSAGNTIYF | TGTGCCAGCTCACCACCGGCGGTTTCGGCTGGAAACACCATATATTTT
TRBD1 | TRBJ2-4 | . | TRBV6-5 | CASRQQGNIQYF | TGTGCCAGCAGGCAACAGGGGAACATTCAGTACTTC
. | TRBJ2-2 | many | TRBV7-8 | CASSLGPPPAGELFF | TGTGCCAGCAGCTTAGGACCGCCCCCGGCCGGGGAGCTGTTTTTT
TRBD1 | TRBJ2-5 | . | TRBV2 | CASRQGQQETQYF | TGTGCCAGCAGGCAGGGACAGCAAGAGACCCAGTACTTC
. | TRBJ1-2 | many | TRBV4-2 | CASSQSGNYGYTF | TGTGCCAGCAGCCAATCAGGGAACTATGGCTACACCTTC
. | TRBJ1-4 | . | TRBV6-5 | CASSFARTNEKLFF | TGTGCCAGCAGTTTCGCCAGGACTAATGAAAAACTGTTTTTT
TRBD2 | TRBJ2-1 | few | TRBV20-1 | CSARERRGALDEQFF | TGCAGTGCTAGAGAGAGGCGGGGGGCGCTGGATGAGCAGTTCTTC
TRBD2 | TRBJ2-1 | many | TRBV20-1 | CSAGLKRGLYNEQFF | TGCAGTGCTGGCCTGAAGCGGGGTCTTTACAATGAGCAGTTCTTC
. | TRBJ2-2 | many | TRBV14 | CASSLATAVLTGELFF | TGTGCCAGCAGCCTCGCTACAGCAGTACTTACCGGGGAGCTGTTTTTT
. | TRBJ2-6 | few | TRBV7-8 | CASSFLGGGDSGANVLTF | TGTGCCAGCAGCTTCTTGGGGGGTGGCGATTCTGGGGCCAACGTCCTGACTTTC
. | TRBJ2-1 | few | TRBV4-2 | CASSQDRGIPAEQFF | TGTGCCAGCAGCCAAGATCGAGGCATACCGGCGGAGCAGTTCTTC
. | TRBJ2-7 | . | TRBV6-5 | CASSYSLGGLIYEQYF | TGTGCCAGCAGTTACTCGCTCGGGGGCTTGATCTACGAGCAGTACTTC
TRBD2 | TRBJ2-7 | . | TRBV3-1 | CASSQGLAPRKSYEQYF | TGTGCCAGCAGCCAGGGACTAGCGCCCAGGAAATCCTACGAGCAGTACTTC
. | TRBJ2-5 | . | TRBV28 | CASTPHLGTQYF | TGTGCCAGCACCCCCCACTTGGGGACCCAGTACTTC
. | TRBJ2-7 | . | TRBV20-1 | CSARGGQSIYEQYF | TGCAGTGCTAGGGGGGGACAAAGCATCTACGAGCAGTACTTC
. | TRBJ2-1 | . | TRBV24-1 | CATSDFGGIQFF | TGTGCCACCAGTGATTTCGGTGGGATTCAGTTCTTC
. | TRBJ1-2 | . | TRBV7-2 | CASSLQVYGYTF | TGTGCCAGCAGTTTACAAGTCTATGGCTACACCTTC
TRBD2 | TRBJ2-5 | few | TRBV20-1 | CSAVSGSETQYF | TGCAGTGCTGTAAGCGGGAGTGAGACCCAGTACTTC
TRBD2 | TRBJ2-5 | . | TRBV7-9 | CASSLLPQREVQETQYF | TGTGCCAGCAGCTTACTGCCCCAGCGGGAGGTACAAGAGACCCAGTACTTC
. | TRBJ1-2 | . | TRBV20-1 | CSATGRGALYGYTF | TGCAGTGCAACTGGGCGCGGGGCGCTCTATGGCTACACCTTC
TRBD2 | TRBJ2-5 | many | TRBV5-8 | CASSFHSTGGRRETQYF | TGTGCCAGCAGCTTTCACAGCACGGGAGGGCGTAGAGAGACCCAGTACTTC
. | TRBJ2-2 | . | TRBV7-9 | CAIYPRHPNTGELFF | TGTGCCATCTACCCCCGTCATCCGAACACCGGGGAGCTGTTTTTT
. | TRBJ1-5 | few | TRBV28 | CASSAHDGEYQPQHF | TGTGCCAGCAGTGCACACGACGGAGAATATCAGCCCCAGCATTTT
. | TRBJ2-1 | . | TRBV7-9 | CASSLARGQGEFF | TGTGCCAGCAGCTTAGCGCGGGGCCAGGGGGAGTTCTTC
TRBD2 | TRBJ2-1 | many | TRBV12-3/TRBV12-4 | CASSRGRGNEQFF | TGTGCCAGCAGCCGAGGGAGGGGCAATGAGCAGTTCTTC
. | TRBJ1-5 | few | TRBV12-3/TRBV12-4 | CASSLAALSNQPQHF | TGTGCCAGCAGTTTAGCAGCCCTTAGCAATCAGCCCCAGCATTTT
TRBD1 | TRBJ2-2 | once | TRBV9 | CASTRHRGPGELFF | TGTGCCAGCACCCGGCACAGGGGGCCCGGGGAGCTGTTTTTC
TRBD2 | TRBJ2-1 | many | TRBV20-1 | CSAREAGVYYNEQFF | TGCAGTGCTAGAGAAGCGGGAGTGTACTACAATGAGCAGTTCTTC